These T cell receptor beta chains were read from a single sample in a study of neurological immune-mediated disorders. TCRdb used MiXCR to reprocess the 5' RACE reads, holding one entry per CDR3 protein. The sample holds about 30,000 distinct CDR3 sequences; around 15% are singletons and the top ten take roughly 27%. Sequencing was carried out using PBMCs. The receptors originated from a man aged 65-85 years in good health. Each CDR3 is given with its conserved first and last residue.

13	TRBJ2-5	TRBV7-7	CASSQARGETQYF
14	TRBJ2-3	TRBV5-1	CASSSGTFTDTQYF
15	TRBJ1-6	TRBV2	CASSSGTVAPGTLHF
11	TRBJ2-7	TRBV6-2/TRBV6-3	CASSYAYEQYF
14	TRBJ2-3	TRBV12-3/TRBV12-4	CASSLTGSTDTQYF
13	TRBJ1-1	TRBV29-1	CSSEGQQNTEAFF
14	TRBJ1-1	TRBV19	CASSIGVGRTEAFF
15	TRBJ2-7	TRBV3-1	CASSPSFSGDPEQYF
16	TRBJ2-3	TRBV28	CAINDGLAGSTDTQYF
15	TRBJ1-3	TRBV10-3	CAISESGRSGNTIYF
14	TRBJ1-1	TRBV25-1	CASSGLTGDTEAFF
14	TRBJ2-5	TRBV7-2	CASSPKTGRETQYF
12	TRBJ2-5	TRBV24-1	CATEYPQGTQYF
16	TRBJ2-3	TRBV7-8	CASSLIRQGLTDTQYF
14	TRBJ1-6	TRBV20-1	CSASLRGKNSPLHF
14	TRBJ1-2	TRBV6-5	CASSYNLGNYGYTF
16	TRBJ2-1	TRBV3-1	CASSGFSGGADNEQFF
12	TRBJ1-4	TRBV29-1	CSVALVLAKLFF
15	TRBJ2-3	TRBV5-5	CASSWGGGNTDTQYF
15	TRBJ2-3	TRBV12-3/TRBV12-4	CASTLWDTRTDTQYF
15	TRBJ2-3	TRBV29-1	CSVRSGGVGTDTQYF
15	TRBJ2-2	TRBV14	CASSHRRGLPGELFF
17	TRBJ1-2	TRBV6-2/TRBV6-3	CASSLGQAISNVYGYTF
13	TRBJ1-6	TRBV20-1	CSAREGWGSPLHF
13	TRBJ2-4	TRBV7-2	CASSSDRGNIQYF
17	TRBJ2-4	TRBV7-2	CASSRRGEGGGGNIQYF
12	TRBJ1-5	TRBV6-2/TRBV6-3	CASRGSNQPQHF
13	TRBJ2-1	TRBV7-9	CACSFESGDEQFF
12	TRBJ2-7	TRBV10-3	CAISGTEYEQYF
15	TRBJ2-3	TRBV5-1	CASSVGQGFTDTQYF
17	TRBJ1-5	TRBV7-8	CASSLEGFAYSNQPQHF
12	TRBJ2-3	TRBV20-1	CSARDHTDTQYF
20	TRBJ2-7	TRBV5-1	CASSFYICSATSRAAYEQYF
16	TRBJ2-1	TRBV5-5	CASTLSTSGGAGEQFF
15	TRBJ1-5	TRBV10-3	CAISSVRDINQPQHF
13	TRBJ1-1	TRBV7-2	CASRSTGGAEAFF
14	TRBJ1-6	TRBV10-2	CASKTDRGNSPLHF
13	TRBJ2-7	TRBV5-1	CASSLGEPYEQYF
12	TRBJ1-2	TRBV12-3/TRBV12-4	CASSPGQDGYTF
14	TRBJ2-7	TRBV6-5	CASSHRQGAREQYF
16	TRBJ2-2	TRBV28	CASSSPGGASTGELFF
15	TRBJ2-5	TRBV20-1	CSARPTTGSEKTQYF
17	TRBJ2-3	TRBV29-1	CSVEDPRDKEITDTQYF
15	TRBJ2-5	TRBV7-8	CASSPGQGGQETQYF
13	TRBJ2-7	TRBV6-5	CASSRGTGNEQYF
14	TRBJ2-7	TRBV7-2	CASSRQKDSYEQYF
15	TRBJ1-1	TRBV5-6	CASSLGPGRNTEAFF